The rows below give T cell receptor beta chains drawn from one sample of a study of T cell responses to AZD1222 COVID-19 vaccine. Repertoires were generated with immunoSEQ multiplex PCR, while TCRdb's copy carries only in-frame clones and drops some. The table records around 99,000 clones, approximately 91% of them present only once. The material sequenced was peripheral blood, taken 28 days after the second AZD1222 dose. The source of these receptors is an adult who received the AZD1222 COVID-19 vaccine. Each CDR3 is given with its conserved first and last residue. The order of the fields is D gene, J gene, clone size, V gene, CDR3 protein. D genes are given only for firm matches. Rows may omit the clone size; those that give it use once, few, many or a size class.

NA,TRBJ1-5,NA,TRBV18,CASSPARTTRANQPQHF
TRBD1,TRBJ2-7,NA,TRBV5-4,CASSRTLLGTGGRDYEQYF
NA,TRBJ1-2,NA,TRBV2,CASSETARASGYTF
NA,TRBJ1-2,NA,TRBV7-6,CASSRDRNYGYTF
NA,TRBJ2-7,NA,TRBV24-1,CATSGGAAFYEQYF
NA,TRBJ2-1,NA,TRBV2,CASSEQGFNEQFF
TRBD1,TRBJ2-7,NA,TRBV7-2,CASSFNRGFEQYF
TRBD1,TRBJ1-4,NA,TRBV5-8,CASSYGTGATNEKLFF
NA,TRBJ2-1,NA,TRBV4-1,CASSQVALLGSTYNEQFF
NA,TRBJ2-1,once,TRBV5-1,CASSLAPGLYNEQFF
TRBD1,TRBJ1-5,NA,TRBV28,CASSLPGQGSQPQHF
NA,TRBJ2-7,NA,TRBV4-1,CASSQGGGSIWNEQYF
NA,TRBJ2-5,NA,TRBV9,CASSVEGLETQYF
NA,TRBJ1-1,NA,TRBV3-1/TRBV3-2,CASSRIWGTGTEAFF
NA,TRBJ1-4,NA,TRBV7-9,CASRSSGVTNEKLFF
TRBD2,TRBJ2-2,NA,TRBV3-1/TRBV3-2,CASSQDHNGRGVNTGELFF
NA,TRBJ1-2,NA,TRBV3-1/TRBV3-2,CASSQSPGGGGYTF
TRBD2,TRBJ2-3,NA,TRBV7-6,CASSRRVAGNTDTQYF
TRBD1,TRBJ1-6,NA,TRBV27,CASSLSGTGNSPLHF
NA,TRBJ1-5,NA,TRBV4-3,CASSQDRDGNQPQHF
TRBD2,TRBJ2-1,NA,TRBV30,CAWSVRGSGTSYNEQFF
TRBD1,TRBJ1-5,NA,TRBV27,CASSWTGDQPQHF
NA,TRBJ1-6,NA,TRBV6-5,CASSYKYRGSPLHF
NA,TRBJ1-1,NA,TRBV6-5,CASIISGTQNTEAFF
NA,TRBJ2-7,NA,TRBV5-5,CASSPDFYEQYF
NA,TRBJ2-1,NA,TRBV5-4,CASSSWVQGSDNEQFF
TRBD2,TRBJ2-1,NA,TRBV5-6,CASSYNPLAGRYNEQFF
NA,TRBJ1-5,NA,TRBV10-3,CAISESRGGNQPQHF
NA,TRBJ2-3,few,TRBV5-1,CASRGGPTDTQYF
NA,TRBJ2-1,NA,TRBV3-1/TRBV3-2,CASSQVGGARGRTNNEQFF
TRBD1,TRBJ1-2,NA,TRBV18,CASSPITGDRGPAGYTF
NA,TRBJ2-6,NA,TRBV7-6,CASSLARGSGANVLTF
NA,TRBJ1-5,NA,TRBV4-1,CASSPGTQVGEYSNQPQHF
NA,TRBJ1-5,NA,TRBV19,CASTQNSGSNQPQHF
TRBD2,TRBJ2-7,NA,TRBV2,CASSEWTSGRYSSYEQYF
TRBD1,TRBJ2-3,NA,TRBV15,CATSRGRQGAADTQYF
NA,TRBJ1-5,NA,TRBV3-1/TRBV3-2,CASSQEMGQPQHF
NA,TRBJ1-1,NA,TRBV7-8,CASSLGTANTEAFF
TRBD2,TRBJ2-2,NA,TRBV6-7,CASSYSSSGSGTGELFF
NA,TRBJ2-1,NA,TRBV28,CASKLRPSRNEQFF
TRBD2,TRBJ2-3,NA,TRBV19,CASSKSGLAGRTDTQYF
TRBD1,TRBJ1-2,NA,TRBV5-4,CASSAGTGGDGYTF
NA,TRBJ2-3,once,TRBV3-1/TRBV3-2,CASSQGPLSTDTQYF
NA,TRBJ1-5,NA,TRBV7-2,CASSFVQQPQHF
NA,TRBJ2-1,NA,TRBV29-1,CSVASAGPTMGAFF
NA,TRBJ2-4,NA,TRBV3-1/TRBV3-2,CASSKLSPICKKNIQYF
NA,TRBJ1-4,once,TRBV7-2,CASSLGPTNEKLFF
TRBD1,TRBJ2-7,NA,TRBV10-2,CASTKRGPSSYEQYF